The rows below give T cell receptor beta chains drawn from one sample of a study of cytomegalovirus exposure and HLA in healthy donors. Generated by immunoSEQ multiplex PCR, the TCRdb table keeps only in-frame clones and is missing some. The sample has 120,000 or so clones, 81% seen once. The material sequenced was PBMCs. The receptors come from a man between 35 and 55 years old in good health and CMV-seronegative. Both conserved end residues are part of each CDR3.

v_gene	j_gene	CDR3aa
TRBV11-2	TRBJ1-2	CASSQGKPTGGTGYGYTF
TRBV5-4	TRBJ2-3	CASSDPKVGGTDTQYF
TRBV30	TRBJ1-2	CAWTRQAPNYGYTF
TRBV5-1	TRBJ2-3	CASSGQGSYTDTQYF
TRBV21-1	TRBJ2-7	CARTRRGRDYEQYF
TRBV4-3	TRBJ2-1	CASSQDRSSYNEQFF
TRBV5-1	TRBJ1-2	CASSLDKPNYGYTF
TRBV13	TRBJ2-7	CASSLGNLAGVSYEQYF
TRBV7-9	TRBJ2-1	CASSLLWANEQFF
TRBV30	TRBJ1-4	CAWGSEKLFF
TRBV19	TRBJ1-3	CASDPGDTSSGNTIYF
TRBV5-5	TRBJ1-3	CASSSPGQGFGNTIYF
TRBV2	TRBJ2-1	CASAPGTGLGHEQFF
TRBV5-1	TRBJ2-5	CASSDSGGPQETQYF
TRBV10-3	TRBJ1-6	CAISESRGRNNSPLHF
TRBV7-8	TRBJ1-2	CASSYPHEVQGSPTPYGYTF
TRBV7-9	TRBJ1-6	CATGETVNSPLHF
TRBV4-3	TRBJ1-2	CASSPRGGYYGYTF
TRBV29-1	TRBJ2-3	CSVTRTVIDTQYF
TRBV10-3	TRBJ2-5	CAISESPMETQYF
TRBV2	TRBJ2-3	CASSGQVDTQYF
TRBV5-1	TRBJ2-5	CASSQGREGDSYYF
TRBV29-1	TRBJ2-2	CSVGKTGTGELFF
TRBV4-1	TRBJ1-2	CASSLPLGGDQGYTF
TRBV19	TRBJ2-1	CASSSEGPTYNEQFF
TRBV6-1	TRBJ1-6	CASSEGQPNSPLHF
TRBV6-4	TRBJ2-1	CASSRTADNNEQFF
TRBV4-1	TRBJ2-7	CASSQDNQASGSGEQYF
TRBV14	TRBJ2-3	CASSQDAAGTSTDTQYF
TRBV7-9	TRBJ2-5	CASSPQGQETQYF
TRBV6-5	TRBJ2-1	CASTGAGGAYNEQFF